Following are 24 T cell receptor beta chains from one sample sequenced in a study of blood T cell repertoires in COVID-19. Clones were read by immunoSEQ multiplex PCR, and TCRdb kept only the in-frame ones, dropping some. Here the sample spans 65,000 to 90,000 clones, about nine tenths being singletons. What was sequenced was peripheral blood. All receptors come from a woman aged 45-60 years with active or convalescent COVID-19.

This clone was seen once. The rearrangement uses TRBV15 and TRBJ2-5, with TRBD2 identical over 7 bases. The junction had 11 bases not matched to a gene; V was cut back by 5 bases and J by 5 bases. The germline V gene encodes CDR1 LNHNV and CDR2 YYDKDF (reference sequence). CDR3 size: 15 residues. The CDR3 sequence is CATSPRDYESETQYF. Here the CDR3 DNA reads TGTGCCACCAGCCCCCGGGACTACGAATCGGAGACCCAGTACTTC.

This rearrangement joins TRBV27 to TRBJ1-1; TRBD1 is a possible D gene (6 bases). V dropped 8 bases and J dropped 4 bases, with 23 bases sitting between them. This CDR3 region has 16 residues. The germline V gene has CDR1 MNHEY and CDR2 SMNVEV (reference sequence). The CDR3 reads CASVRAYREGGTEAFF. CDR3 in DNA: TGTGCCAGCGTCCGGGCGTACAGGGAAGGGGGCACTGAAGCTTTCTTT.

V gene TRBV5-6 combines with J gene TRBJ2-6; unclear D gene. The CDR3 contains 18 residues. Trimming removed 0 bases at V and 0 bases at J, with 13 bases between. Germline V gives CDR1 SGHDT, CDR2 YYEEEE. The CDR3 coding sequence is TGTGCCAGCAGCTTGGTAGAGATAGCCTACTCTGGGGCCAACGTCCTGACTTTC. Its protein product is CASSLVEIAYSGANVLTF. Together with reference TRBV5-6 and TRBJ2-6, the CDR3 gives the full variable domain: DAGVTQSPTHLIKTRGQQVTLRCSPKSGHDTVSWYQQALGQGPQFIFQYYEEEERQRGNFPDRFSGHQFPNYSSELNVNALLLGDSALYLCASSLVEIAYSGANVLTFGAGSRLTVL.

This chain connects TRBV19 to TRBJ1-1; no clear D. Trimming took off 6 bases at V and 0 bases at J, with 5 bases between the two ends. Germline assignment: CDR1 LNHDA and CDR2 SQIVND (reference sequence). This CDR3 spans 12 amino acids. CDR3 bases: TGTGCCAGTAGACACCTGAACACTGAAGCTTTCTTT. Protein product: CASRHLNTEAFF.

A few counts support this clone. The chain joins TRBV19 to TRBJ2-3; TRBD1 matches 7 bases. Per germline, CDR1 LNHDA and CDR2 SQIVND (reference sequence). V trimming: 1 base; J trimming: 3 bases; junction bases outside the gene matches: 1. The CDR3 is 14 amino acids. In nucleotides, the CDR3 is TGTGCCAGTAGTATAGGACAGGGTACAGATACGCAGTATTTT. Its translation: CASSIGQGTDTQYF.

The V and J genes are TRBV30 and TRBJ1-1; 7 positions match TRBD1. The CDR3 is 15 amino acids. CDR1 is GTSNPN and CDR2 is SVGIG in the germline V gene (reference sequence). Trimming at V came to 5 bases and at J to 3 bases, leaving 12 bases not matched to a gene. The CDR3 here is CAWERGLPGDTEAFF. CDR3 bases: TGTGCCTGGGAAAGGGGGCTTCCTGGGGACACTGAAGCTTTCTTT. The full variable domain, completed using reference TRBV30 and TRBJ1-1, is SQTIHQWPATLVQPVGSPLSLECTVEGTSNPNLYWYRQAAGRGLQLLFYSVGIGQISSEVPQNLSASRPQDRQFILSSKKLLLSDSGFYLCAWERGLPGDTEAFFGQGTRLTVV.

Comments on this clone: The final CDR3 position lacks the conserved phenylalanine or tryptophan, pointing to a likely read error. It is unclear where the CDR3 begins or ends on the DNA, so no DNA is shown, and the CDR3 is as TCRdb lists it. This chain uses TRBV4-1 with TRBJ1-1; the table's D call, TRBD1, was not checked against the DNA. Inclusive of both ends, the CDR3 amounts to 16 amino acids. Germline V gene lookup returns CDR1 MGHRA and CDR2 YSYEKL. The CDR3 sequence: CASSQDLTGTGGPSYY.

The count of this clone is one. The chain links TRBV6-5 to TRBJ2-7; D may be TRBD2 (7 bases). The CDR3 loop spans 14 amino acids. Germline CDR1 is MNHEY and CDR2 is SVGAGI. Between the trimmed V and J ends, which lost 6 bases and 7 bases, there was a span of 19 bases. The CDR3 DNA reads TGTGCCAGCAGACTCCTACCGGCGGGGGCGGAGCAGTACTTC. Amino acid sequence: CASRLLPAGAEQYF.

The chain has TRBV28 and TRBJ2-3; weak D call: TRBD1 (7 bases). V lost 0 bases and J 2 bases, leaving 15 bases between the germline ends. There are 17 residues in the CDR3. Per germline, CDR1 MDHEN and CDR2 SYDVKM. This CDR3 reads CASSLWGQGEATDTQYF. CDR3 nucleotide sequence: TGTGCCAGCAGTTTATGGGGGCAGGGGGAGGCCACAGATACGCAGTATTTT.

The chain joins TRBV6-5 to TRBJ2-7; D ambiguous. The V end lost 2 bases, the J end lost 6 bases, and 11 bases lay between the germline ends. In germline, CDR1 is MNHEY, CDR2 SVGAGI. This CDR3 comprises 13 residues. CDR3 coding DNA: TGTGCCAGCAGTTACCCGAGCGCCTCCGAGCAGTACTTC. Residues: CASSYPSASEQYF.

Written as DNA, the CDR3 is TGTGCCAGCAGTGAAGCGGGACTAGCTTCTTCGGAGCAGTACTTC. Amino acid sequence: CASSEAGLASSEQYF. The V gene is TRBV2, the J gene TRBJ2-7; 9 bases map to TRBD2. This CDR3 has 15 residues. V lost 0 bases and J lost 7; bases outside the gene matches: 7. Germline CDR1 SNHLY, CDR2 FYNNEI. Full variable domain (rest looked up from reference TRBV2 and TRBJ2-7): EPEVTQTPSHQVTQMGQEVILRCVPISNHLYFYWYRQILGQKVEFLVSFYNNEISEKSEIFDDQFSVERPDGSNFTLKIRSTKLEDSAMYFCASSEAGLASSEQYFGPGTRLTVT.

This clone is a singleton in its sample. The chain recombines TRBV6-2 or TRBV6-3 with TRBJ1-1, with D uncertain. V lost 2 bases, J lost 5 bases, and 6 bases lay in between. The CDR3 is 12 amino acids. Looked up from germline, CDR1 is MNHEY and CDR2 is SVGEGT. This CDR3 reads CASSYAGTEAFF. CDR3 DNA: TGTGCCAGCAGTTACGCGGGGACTGAAGCTTTCTTT.

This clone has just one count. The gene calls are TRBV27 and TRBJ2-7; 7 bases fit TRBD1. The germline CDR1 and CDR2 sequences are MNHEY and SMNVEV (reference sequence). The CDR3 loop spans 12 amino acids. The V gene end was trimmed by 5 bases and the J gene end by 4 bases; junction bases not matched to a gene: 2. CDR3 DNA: TGTGCCAGCAGTCTACAGGGGTACGAGCAGTACTTC. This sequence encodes CASSLQGYEQYF.

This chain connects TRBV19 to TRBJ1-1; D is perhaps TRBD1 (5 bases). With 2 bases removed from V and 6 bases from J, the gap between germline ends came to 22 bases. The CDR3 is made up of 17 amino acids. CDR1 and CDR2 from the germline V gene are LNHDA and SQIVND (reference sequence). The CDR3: CASSIRQTGGVGAEAFF. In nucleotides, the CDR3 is TGTGCCAGTAGTATACGCCAAACCGGAGGGGTCGGGGCTGAAGCTTTCTTT.

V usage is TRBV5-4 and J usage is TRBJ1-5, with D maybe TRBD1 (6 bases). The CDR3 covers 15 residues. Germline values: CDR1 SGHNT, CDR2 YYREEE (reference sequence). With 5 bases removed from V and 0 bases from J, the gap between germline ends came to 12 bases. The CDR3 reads CASSSDSNSNQPQHF. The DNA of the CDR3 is TGTGCCAGCAGTTCGGACAGTAATAGCAATCAGCCCCAGCATTTT.

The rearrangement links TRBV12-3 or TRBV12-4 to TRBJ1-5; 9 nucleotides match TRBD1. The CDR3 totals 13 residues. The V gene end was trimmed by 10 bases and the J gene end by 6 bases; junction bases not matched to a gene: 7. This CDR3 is CATTNRGLQPQHF. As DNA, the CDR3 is TGTGCCACCACAAACAGGGGGCTTCAGCCCCAGCATTTT.

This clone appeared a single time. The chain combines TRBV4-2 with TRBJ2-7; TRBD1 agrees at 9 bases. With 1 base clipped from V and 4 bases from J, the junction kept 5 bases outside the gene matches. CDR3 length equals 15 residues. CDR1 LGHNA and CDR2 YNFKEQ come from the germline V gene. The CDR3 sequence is CASSQGQGVQYEQYF. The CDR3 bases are TGTGCCAGCAGCCAAGGACAGGGGGTTCAGTACGAGCAGTACTTC.

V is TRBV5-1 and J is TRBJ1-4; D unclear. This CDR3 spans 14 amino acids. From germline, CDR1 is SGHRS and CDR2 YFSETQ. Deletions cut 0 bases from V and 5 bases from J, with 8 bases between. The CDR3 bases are TGCGCCAGCAGCTTGGACGGAGTAAATGAAAAACTGTTTTTT. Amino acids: CASSLDGVNEKLFF.

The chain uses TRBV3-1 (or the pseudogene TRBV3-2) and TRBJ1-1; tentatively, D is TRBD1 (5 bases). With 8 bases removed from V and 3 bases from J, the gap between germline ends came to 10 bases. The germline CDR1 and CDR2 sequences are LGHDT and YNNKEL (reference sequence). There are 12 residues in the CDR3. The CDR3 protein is CASRRGDTEAFF. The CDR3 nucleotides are TGTGCCAGCCGCCGGGGGGACACTGAAGCTTTCTTT.

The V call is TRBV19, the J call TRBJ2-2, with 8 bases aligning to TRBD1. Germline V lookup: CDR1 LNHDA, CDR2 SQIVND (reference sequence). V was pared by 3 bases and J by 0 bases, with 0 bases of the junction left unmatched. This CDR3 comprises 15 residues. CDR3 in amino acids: CASSMTGANTGELFF. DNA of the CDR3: TGTGCCAGTAGTATGACAGGGGCGAACACCGGGGAGCTGTTTTTT.

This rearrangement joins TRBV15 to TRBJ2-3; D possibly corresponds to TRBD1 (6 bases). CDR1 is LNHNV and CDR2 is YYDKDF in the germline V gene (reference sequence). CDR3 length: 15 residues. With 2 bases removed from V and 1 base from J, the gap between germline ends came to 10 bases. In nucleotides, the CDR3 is TGTGCCACCAGCAGATGGGCAGGGGGCACAGATACGCAGTATTTT. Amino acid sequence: CATSRWAGGTDTQYF.

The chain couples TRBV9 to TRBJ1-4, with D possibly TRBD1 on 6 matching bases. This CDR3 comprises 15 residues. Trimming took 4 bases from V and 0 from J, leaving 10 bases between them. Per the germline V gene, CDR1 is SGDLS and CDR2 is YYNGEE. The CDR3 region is CASSRTVATNEKLFF. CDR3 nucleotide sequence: TGTGCCAGCAGCCGGACAGTTGCAACTAATGAAAAACTGTTTTTT.

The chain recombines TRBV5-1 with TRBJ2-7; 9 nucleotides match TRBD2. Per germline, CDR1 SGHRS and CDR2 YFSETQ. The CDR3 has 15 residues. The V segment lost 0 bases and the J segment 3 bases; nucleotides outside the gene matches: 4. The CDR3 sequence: CASSLDSGGYYEQYF. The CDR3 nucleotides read TGCGCCAGCAGCTTGGATAGCGGGGGCTACTACGAGCAGTACTTC.

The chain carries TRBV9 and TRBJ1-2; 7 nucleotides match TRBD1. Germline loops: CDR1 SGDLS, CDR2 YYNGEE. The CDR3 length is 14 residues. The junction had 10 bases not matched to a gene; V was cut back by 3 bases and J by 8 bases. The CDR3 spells CASSDGTERRGYTF. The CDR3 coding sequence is TGTGCCAGCAGCGACGGGACAGAACGGCGGGGCTACACCTTC.